The present TCR beta chain was sequenced within a study of blood T cell repertoires in COVID-19. The method was immunoSEQ multiplex PCR; TCRdb's version includes in-frame clones alone and lacks a portion of them. The sample contains more than 100,000 clones, about 89% of which appear only once. The receptor was isolated from a man in his fifties with active or convalescent COVID-19. Sequencing input: peripheral blood.

This CDR3 reads CASSSTGGGQFF. The CDR3 DNA reads as TGTGCCAGCAGTTCGACAGGAGGCGGGCAGTTCTTC. The chain uses TRBV27 and TRBJ2-1, with D tentatively TRBD1 (6 bases). CDR1 is MNHEY, CDR2 SMNVEV, per germline (reference sequence). V was shortened by 4 bases and J by 12 bases, with 13 bases between the two germline ends. The CDR3 covers 12 residues.